The rows below give T cell receptor beta chains drawn from one sample of a study of Graves' ophthalmopathy and Graves' hyperthyroidism. TCRdb analysed the multiplex PCR reads with MiXCR anew, one entry per CDR3 protein. The data contain just over 600,000 distinct CDR3 sequences, about 20% of them singletons. What was sequenced was peripheral blood. These TCRs come from a woman aged 18-35 years with stable Graves' hyperthyroidism. Some clones in this sample may be carry-over from other donors' samples. CDR3s include the opening cysteine and the closing phenylalanine or tryptophan. The D gene is left open where the match is weak. Part of the rows lack a size; the others show once, few, many or a class for expanded clones.

d_gene: NA; j_gene: TRBJ1-5; abundance: many; v_gene: TRBV6-2/TRBV6-3; CDR3nt: TGTGCCAGCACCCCCGCCGGTCGCAATCAGCCCCAGCATTTT; CDR3aa: CASTPAGRNQPQHF
d_gene: NA; j_gene: TRBJ1-5; abundance: many; v_gene: TRBV6-1; CDR3nt: TGTGCCAGCAGACCCGACAGAATTAATCAGCCCCAGCATTTT; CDR3aa: CASRPDRINQPQHF
d_gene: NA; j_gene: TRBJ1-5; abundance: many; v_gene: TRBV19; CDR3nt: TGTGCCAGTAGTATGACAACTAGAAGCAATCAGCCCCAGCATTTT; CDR3aa: CASSMTTRSNQPQHF
d_gene: NA; j_gene: TRBJ2-7; abundance: many; v_gene: TRBV5-1; CDR3nt: TGCGCCAGCAGCTTTGGGGGACACTCCTACGAGCAGTACTTC; CDR3aa: CASSFGGHSYEQYF
d_gene: NA; j_gene: TRBJ2-5; abundance: many; v_gene: TRBV2; CDR3nt: TGTGCCAGCAGTGAATTACGGGGGCTGGGGACCCAGTACTTC; CDR3aa: CASSELRGLGTQYF
d_gene: NA; j_gene: TRBJ2-7; abundance: NA; v_gene: TRBV18; CDR3nt: TGTGCCAGCTCACCAGACAGAACCCTCTACGAGCAGTACTTC; CDR3aa: CASSPDRTLYEQYF
d_gene: NA; j_gene: TRBJ1-6; abundance: many; v_gene: TRBV20-1; CDR3nt: TGCAGTGCTAGAGCCCTCGCGGGGAGCTGGGGCGATTCACCCCTCCACTTT; CDR3aa: CSARALAGSWGDSPLHF
d_gene: NA; j_gene: TRBJ1-2; abundance: many; v_gene: TRBV6-5; CDR3nt: TGTGCCAGCAGTTACGGGGGGTTGGACTATGGCTACACCTTC; CDR3aa: CASSYGGLDYGYTF
d_gene: TRBD1; j_gene: TRBJ2-3; abundance: NA; v_gene: TRBV29-1; CDR3nt: TGCAGCCCAATCGACAGGGATGGGGATACGCAGTATTTT; CDR3aa: CSPIDRDGDTQYF
d_gene: NA; j_gene: TRBJ2-7; abundance: many; v_gene: TRBV20-1; CDR3nt: TGCAGTGCTAGAGGACTTAAATGGTCCTACGAGCAGTACTTC; CDR3aa: CSARGLKWSYEQYF
d_gene: NA; j_gene: TRBJ2-2; abundance: many; v_gene: TRBV24-1; CDR3nt: TGTGCCACCAGTGATTTAGACGCTCACACCGGGGAGCTGTTTTTT; CDR3aa: CATSDLDAHTGELFF
d_gene: NA; j_gene: TRBJ2-5; abundance: few; v_gene: TRBV15; CDR3nt: TGTGCCACCAGCAGAGGCTGGGTCCAAGAGACCCAGTACTTC; CDR3aa: CATSRGWVQETQYF
d_gene: NA; j_gene: TRBJ2-6; abundance: many; v_gene: TRBV2; CDR3nt: TGTGCCAGCAGTGATTCAGGGCACTTCTCTGGGGCCAACGTCCTGACTTTC; CDR3aa: CASSDSGHFSGANVLTF
d_gene: TRBD2; j_gene: TRBJ2-7; abundance: many; v_gene: TRBV7-8; CDR3nt: TGTGCCAGCAGCTTAGGACTAGCTCGGTCCTACGAGCAGTACTTC; CDR3aa: CASSLGLARSYEQYF
d_gene: NA; j_gene: TRBJ1-2; abundance: NA; v_gene: TRBV15; CDR3nt: TGTGCCACCAGCAGAGTCCGCAGGGGATCGGGCTACACCTTC; CDR3aa: CATSRVRRGSGYTF
d_gene: NA; j_gene: TRBJ1-1; abundance: many; v_gene: TRBV6-1; CDR3nt: TGTGCCAGCAGTGAGGCGGACGGCCGGAACACTGAAGCTTTCTTT; CDR3aa: CASSEADGRNTEAFF
d_gene: TRBD1; j_gene: TRBJ1-5; abundance: few; v_gene: TRBV6-1; CDR3nt: TGTGCCAGCAGCGGGACAGGGGGTGTTCAGCCCCAGCATTTT; CDR3aa: CASSGTGGVQPQHF
d_gene: NA; j_gene: TRBJ1-1; abundance: NA; v_gene: TRBV6-1; CDR3nt: TGTGCCAGCACGGCAGGCCGTATGAACACTGAAGCTTTCTTT; CDR3aa: CASTAGRMNTEAFF
d_gene: TRBD1; j_gene: TRBJ2-2; abundance: many; v_gene: TRBV11-2; CDR3nt: TGTGCCAGCAGCTTAGGACAGGGGACGAACACCGGGGAGCTGTTTTTT; CDR3aa: CASSLGQGTNTGELFF
d_gene: NA; j_gene: TRBJ2-7; abundance: many; v_gene: TRBV20-1; CDR3nt: TGCAGTGCTGGAAACTACCGGAGGGACTACGAGCAGTACTTC; CDR3aa: CSAGNYRRDYEQYF
d_gene: NA; j_gene: TRBJ2-2; abundance: many; v_gene: TRBV11-1; CDR3nt: TGTGCCAGCAGCTTAGGTCCTTTGGAGCTGTTTTTT; CDR3aa: CASSLGPLELFF
d_gene: TRBD1; j_gene: TRBJ1-2; abundance: few; v_gene: TRBV6-1; CDR3nt: TGTGCCAGCAGCGTTGACAGGGGGCTGGTGGCTAACTATGGCTACACCTTC; CDR3aa: CASSVDRGLVANYGYTF
d_gene: NA; j_gene: TRBJ2-7; abundance: many; v_gene: TRBV12-3/TRBV12-4; CDR3nt: TGTGCCAGCAGTTTGGTCCCTGGGGTAGGGGCATCCTACGAGCAGTACTTC; CDR3aa: CASSLVPGVGASYEQYF
d_gene: TRBD1; j_gene: TRBJ1-2; abundance: many; v_gene: TRBV7-3; CDR3nt: TGTGCCAGCAGCCTTGGACAGGAAGGCGGCTACACCTTC; CDR3aa: CASSLGQEGGYTF
d_gene: NA; j_gene: TRBJ2-7; abundance: many; v_gene: TRBV2; CDR3nt: TGTGCCAGCAGTGGCCAACTCTACGAGCAGTACTTC; CDR3aa: CASSGQLYEQYF
d_gene: NA; j_gene: TRBJ1-3; abundance: many; v_gene: TRBV29-1; CDR3nt: TGCAGCGTTGAAGATTGGAGAGACTCTGGAAACACCATATATTTT; CDR3aa: CSVEDWRDSGNTIYF